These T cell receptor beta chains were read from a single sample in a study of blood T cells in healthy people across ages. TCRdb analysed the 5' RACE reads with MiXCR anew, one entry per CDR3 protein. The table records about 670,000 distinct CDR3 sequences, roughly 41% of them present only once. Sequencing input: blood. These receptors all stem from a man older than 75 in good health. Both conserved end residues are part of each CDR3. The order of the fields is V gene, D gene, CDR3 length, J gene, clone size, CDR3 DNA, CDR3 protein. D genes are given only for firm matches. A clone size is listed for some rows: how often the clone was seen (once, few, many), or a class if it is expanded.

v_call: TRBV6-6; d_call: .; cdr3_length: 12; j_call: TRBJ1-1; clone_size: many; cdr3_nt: TGTGCCAGCAGTTACCCCCCCCCTGAAGCTTTCTTT; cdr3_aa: CASSYPPPEAFF
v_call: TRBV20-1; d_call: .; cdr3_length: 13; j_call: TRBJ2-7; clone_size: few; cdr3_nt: TGCAGCGCTTCCCAGGGGGGGGTCTACGAGCAGTACTTC; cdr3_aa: CSASQGGVYEQYF
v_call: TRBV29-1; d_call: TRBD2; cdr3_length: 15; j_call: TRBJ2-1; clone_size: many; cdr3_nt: TGCAGCGTTGAACTAGCGGGGAGCTCCTACAATGAGCAGTTCTTC; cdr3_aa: CSVELAGSSYNEQFF
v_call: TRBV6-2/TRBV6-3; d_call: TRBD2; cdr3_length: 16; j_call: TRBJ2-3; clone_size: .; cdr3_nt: TGTGCCAGCAGTTACCCACGCGGGGGAGGCCCAGATACGCAGTATTTT; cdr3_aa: CASSYPRGGGPDTQYF
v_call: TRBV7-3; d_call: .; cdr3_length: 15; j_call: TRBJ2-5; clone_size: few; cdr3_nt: TGTGCCAGCAGCCCGATTCGGGCCCACCAAGAGACCCAGTACTTC; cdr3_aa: CASSPIRAHQETQYF
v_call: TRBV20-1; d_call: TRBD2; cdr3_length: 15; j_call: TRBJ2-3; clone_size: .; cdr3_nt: TGCAGTGCTAGGAACGGGAGGGAACGCACAGATACGCAGTATTTT; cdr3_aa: CSARNGRERTDTQYF
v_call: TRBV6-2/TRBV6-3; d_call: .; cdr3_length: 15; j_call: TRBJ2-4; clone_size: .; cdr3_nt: TGTGCCAGCAGTAACGAGCGGTTAGCCAAAAACATTCAGTACTTC; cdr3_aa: CASSNERLAKNIQYF
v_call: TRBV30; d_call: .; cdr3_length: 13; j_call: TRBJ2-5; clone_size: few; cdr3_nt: TGTGCCTGGAGTGCTGGGAGGCAAGAGACCCAGTACTTC; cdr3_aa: CAWSAGRQETQYF
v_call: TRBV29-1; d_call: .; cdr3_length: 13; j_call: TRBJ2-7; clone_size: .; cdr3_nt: TGCAGCGTTGTAGCTGGGTCCTACAATGAGCAGTACTTC; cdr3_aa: CSVVAGSYNEQYF
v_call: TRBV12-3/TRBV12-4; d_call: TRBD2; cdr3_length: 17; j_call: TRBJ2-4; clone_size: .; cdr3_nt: TGTGCCAGCAGTTTAGCTGCTAGCGGGAGGGTCAAAAACATTCAGTACTTC; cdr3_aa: CASSLAASGRVKNIQYF
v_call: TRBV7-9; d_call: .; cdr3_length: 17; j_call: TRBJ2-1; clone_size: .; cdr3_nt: TGTGCCAGCAGCTTAGCGATAGGGGATTGGTCCTACAATGAGCAGTTCTTC; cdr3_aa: CASSLAIGDWSYNEQFF
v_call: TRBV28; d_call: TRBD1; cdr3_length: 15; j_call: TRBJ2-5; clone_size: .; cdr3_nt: TGTGCCAGCAGGGGGACGGACAGGCAAAACAATGAGCAGTACTTC; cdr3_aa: CASRGTDRQNNEQYF
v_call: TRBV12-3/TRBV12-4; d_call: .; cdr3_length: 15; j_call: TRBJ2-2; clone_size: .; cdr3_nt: TGTGCTAGCAGTCCTCTAGGGCGACACACCGGGGAGCTGTTTTTT; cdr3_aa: CASSPLGRHTGELFF
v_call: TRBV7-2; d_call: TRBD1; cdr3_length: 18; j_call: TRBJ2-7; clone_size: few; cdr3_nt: TGTGCCAGCAGCTTAGATAGGGGGCGGGCGGACGAGCCCTACGAGCAGTACTTC; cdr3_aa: CASSLDRGRADEPYEQYF
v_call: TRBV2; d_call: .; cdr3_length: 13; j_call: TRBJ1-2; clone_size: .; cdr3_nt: TGTGCCAGCAGTCCAGGTTGGGGGCGCGGCTACACCTTC; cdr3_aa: CASSPGWGRGYTF
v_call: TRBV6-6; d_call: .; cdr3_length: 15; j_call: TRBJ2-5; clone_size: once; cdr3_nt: TGTGTCAGTTGTGCCTATGGGGACTTTCAAGAGACCCAGTACTTC; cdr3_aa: CVSCAYGDFQETQYF
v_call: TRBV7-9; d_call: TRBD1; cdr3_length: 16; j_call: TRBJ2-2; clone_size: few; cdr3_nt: TGTGCCAGCAGCAATCTTGACAGGGGGCTTGCCGGGGAGCTGTTTTTT; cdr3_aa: CASSNLDRGLAGELFF
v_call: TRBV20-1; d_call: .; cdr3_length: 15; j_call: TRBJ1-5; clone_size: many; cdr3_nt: TGCAGTGCTAGAGATCCGGACGGTGGGAATCAGCCCCAGCATTTT; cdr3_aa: CSARDPDGGNQPQHF
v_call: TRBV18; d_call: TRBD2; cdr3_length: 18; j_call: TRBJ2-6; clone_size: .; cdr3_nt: TGTGCCAGCTCACCGTTGACTAGCGGGAGTTCTGGGGCCAACGTCCTGACTTTC; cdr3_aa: CASSPLTSGSSGANVLTF
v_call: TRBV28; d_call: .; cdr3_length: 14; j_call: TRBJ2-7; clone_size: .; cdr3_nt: TGTGCCAGCAGACTCCCGACAGACTCCTACGAGCAGTACTTC; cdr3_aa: CASRLPTDSYEQYF
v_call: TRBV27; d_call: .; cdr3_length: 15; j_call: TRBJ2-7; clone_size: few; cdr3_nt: TGTGCCAGCAGTTTATGGGCTGAGGTCCCCTACGAGCAGTACTTC; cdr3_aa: CASSLWAEVPYEQYF
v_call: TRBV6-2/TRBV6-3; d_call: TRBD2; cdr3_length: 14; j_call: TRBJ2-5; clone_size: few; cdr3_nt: TGTGCCAGTAGCGGGGGACGGGCCCTCAGGGCCCAGTACTTC; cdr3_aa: CASSGGRALRAQYF
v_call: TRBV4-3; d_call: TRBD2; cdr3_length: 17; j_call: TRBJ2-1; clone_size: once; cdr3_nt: TGCGCCAGCAGCCAAGGACTAGCGGGAGGTTACTACAATGAGCAGTTCTTC; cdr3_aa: CASSQGLAGGYYNEQFF
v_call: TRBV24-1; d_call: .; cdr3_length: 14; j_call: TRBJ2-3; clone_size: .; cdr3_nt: TGTGCCACCGGTACCGCTACTCGGGGAGATACGCAGTATTTT; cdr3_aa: CATGTATRGDTQYF
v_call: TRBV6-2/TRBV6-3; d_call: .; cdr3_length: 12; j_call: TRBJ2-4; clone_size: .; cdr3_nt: TGTGCCAGCAGTTACAGGCAGGCCATTCAGTACTTC; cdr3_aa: CASSYRQAIQYF
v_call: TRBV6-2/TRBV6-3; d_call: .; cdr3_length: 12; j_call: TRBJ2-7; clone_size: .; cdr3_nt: TGTGCCAGCAGTTATGGGGTTTACGAGCAGTACTTC; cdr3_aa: CASSYGVYEQYF
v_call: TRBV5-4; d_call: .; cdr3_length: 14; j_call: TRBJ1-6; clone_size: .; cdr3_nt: TGTGCCAGCAGCCTGGATGGATTCGTTTCACCCCTCCACTTT; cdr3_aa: CASSLDGFVSPLHF
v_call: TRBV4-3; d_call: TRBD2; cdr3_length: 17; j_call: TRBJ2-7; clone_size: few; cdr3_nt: TGCGCCAGCAGCCAATCAGGACTAGCGGGAAGCTCCTACGAGCAGTACTTC; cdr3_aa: CASSQSGLAGSSYEQYF
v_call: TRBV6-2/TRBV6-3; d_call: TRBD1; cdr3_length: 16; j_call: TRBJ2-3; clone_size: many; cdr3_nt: TGTGCCAGCCTTACGCCGGACAGGGGTATCGCAGATACGCAGTATTTT; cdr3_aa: CASLTPDRGIADTQYF
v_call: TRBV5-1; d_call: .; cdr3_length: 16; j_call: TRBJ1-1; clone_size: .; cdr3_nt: TGCGCCAGCAGCTTGGATCCGGGACCTCTGAACACTGAAGCTTTCTTT; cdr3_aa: CASSLDPGPLNTEAFF
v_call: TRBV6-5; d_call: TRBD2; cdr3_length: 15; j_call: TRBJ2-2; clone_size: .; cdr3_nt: TGTGCCAGCAGTTACCAGCGGGAGAACACCGGGGAGCTGTTTTTT; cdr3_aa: CASSYQRENTGELFF
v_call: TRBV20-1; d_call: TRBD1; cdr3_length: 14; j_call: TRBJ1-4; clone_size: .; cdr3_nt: TGCAGTGCTAGAGGGTCAGGGGGCTTTGAAAAACTGTTTTTT; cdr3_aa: CSARGSGGFEKLFF
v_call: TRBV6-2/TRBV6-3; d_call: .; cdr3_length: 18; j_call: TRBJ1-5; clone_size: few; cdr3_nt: TGTGCCAGCAGTCTACAGGGCCTCGGGCCTGAGTGGAATCAGCCCCAGCATTTT; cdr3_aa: CASSLQGLGPEWNQPQHF
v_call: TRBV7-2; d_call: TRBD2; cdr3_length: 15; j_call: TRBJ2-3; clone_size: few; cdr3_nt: TGCGCCAGCAGCTGGACTAGCGGGGGCACAGATACGCAGTATTTT; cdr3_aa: CASSWTSGGTDTQYF
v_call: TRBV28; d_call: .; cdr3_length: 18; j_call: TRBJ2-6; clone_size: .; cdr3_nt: TGTGCCAGCAGTTGGGGAGTTCTAGGAAAATCTGGGGCCAACGTCCTGACTTTC; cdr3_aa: CASSWGVLGKSGANVLTF
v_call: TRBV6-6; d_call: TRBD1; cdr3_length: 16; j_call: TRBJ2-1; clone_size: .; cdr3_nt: TGTGCCAGCAGTTACTCTCCCGCAGGGGGCTTTTACGAGCAGTTCTTC; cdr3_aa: CASSYSPAGGFYEQFF
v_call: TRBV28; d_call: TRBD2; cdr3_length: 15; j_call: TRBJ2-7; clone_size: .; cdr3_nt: TGTGCCAGCAGTCCCACTCGGACTAGCGACTACGAGCAGTACTTC; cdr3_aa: CASSPTRTSDYEQYF
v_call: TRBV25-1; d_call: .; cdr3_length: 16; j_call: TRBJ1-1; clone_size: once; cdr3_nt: TGTGCCAGCAGTGAATCTTGGAGGGGGAGGGACACTGAAGCTTTCTTT; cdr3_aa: CASSESWRGRDTEAFF
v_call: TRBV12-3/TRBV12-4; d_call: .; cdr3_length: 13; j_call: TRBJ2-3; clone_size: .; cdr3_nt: TGTGCCAGCAGGGCTGGGACGGCAGATACGCAGTATTTT; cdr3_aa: CASRAGTADTQYF
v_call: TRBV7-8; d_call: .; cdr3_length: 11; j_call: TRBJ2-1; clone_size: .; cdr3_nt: TGTGCCAGCAGCGGGTACAATGGGCAGTTCTTC; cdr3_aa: CASSGYNGQFF
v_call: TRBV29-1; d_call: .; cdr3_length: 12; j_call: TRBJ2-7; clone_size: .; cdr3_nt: TGCAGCGTTGAAGATCATGTCGGGGACTCGTACTTC; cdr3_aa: CSVEDHVGDSYF
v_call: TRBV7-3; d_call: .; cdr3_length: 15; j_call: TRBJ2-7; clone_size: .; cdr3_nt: TGTACCAGCAGCTCGGGGGGCCAGGGATCCTACGAGCAGTACTTC; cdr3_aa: CTSSSGGQGSYEQYF